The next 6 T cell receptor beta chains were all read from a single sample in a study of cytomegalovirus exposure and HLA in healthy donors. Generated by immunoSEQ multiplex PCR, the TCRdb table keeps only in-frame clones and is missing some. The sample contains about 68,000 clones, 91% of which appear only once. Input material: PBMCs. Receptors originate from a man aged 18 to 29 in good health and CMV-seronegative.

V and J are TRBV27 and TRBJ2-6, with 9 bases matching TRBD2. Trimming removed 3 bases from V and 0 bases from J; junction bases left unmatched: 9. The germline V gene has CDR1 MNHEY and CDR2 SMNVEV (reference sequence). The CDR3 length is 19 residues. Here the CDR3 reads CASSFDPWREGSGANVLTF. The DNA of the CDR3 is TGTGCCAGCAGTTTTGACCCCTGGCGGGAGGGCTCTGGGGCCAACGTCCTGACTTTC. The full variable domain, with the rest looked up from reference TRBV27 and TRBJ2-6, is EAQVTQNPRYLITVTGKKLTVTCSQNMNHEYMSWYRQDPGLGLRQIYYSMNVEVTDKGDVPEGYKVSRKEKRNFPLILESPSPNQTSLYFCASSFDPWREGSGANVLTFGAGSRLTVL.

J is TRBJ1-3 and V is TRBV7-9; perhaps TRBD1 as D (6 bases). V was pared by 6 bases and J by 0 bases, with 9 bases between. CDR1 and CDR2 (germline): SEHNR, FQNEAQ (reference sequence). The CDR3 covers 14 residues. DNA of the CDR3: TGTGCCAGCAGAACAGGGTACTCTGGAAACACCATATATTTT. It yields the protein CASRTGYSGNTIYF.

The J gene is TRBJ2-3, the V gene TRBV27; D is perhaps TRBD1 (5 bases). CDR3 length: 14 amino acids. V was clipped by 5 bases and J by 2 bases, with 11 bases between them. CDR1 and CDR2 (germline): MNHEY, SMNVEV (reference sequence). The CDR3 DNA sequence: TGTGCCAGCAGTCCCCAGACAGTCACAGATACGCAGTATTTT. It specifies CASSPQTVTDTQYF.

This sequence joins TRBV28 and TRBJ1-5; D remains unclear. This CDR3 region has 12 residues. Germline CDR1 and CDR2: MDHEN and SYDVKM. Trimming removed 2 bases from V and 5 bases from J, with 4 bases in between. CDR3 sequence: CASSLTDQPQHF. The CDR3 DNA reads TGTGCCAGCAGTTTAACGGATCAGCCCCAGCATTTT. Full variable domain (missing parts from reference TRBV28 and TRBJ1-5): DVKVTQSSRYLVKRTGEKVFLECVQDMDHENMFWYRQDPGLGLRLIYFSYDVKMKEKGDIPEGYSVSREKKERFSLILESASTNQTSMYLCASSLTDQPQHFGDGTRLSIL.

For the CDR3, the DNA is TGTGCCAGCAGACAATCTGGGGCCAACGTCCTGACTTTC. Its protein product is CASRQSGANVLTF. The chain combines TRBV6-5 with TRBJ2-6; no reliable D call. Germline CDR1 is MNHEY and CDR2 is SVGAGI. This CDR3 is built from 13 residues. V was clipped by 6 bases and J by 1 base, with 4 bases between them.

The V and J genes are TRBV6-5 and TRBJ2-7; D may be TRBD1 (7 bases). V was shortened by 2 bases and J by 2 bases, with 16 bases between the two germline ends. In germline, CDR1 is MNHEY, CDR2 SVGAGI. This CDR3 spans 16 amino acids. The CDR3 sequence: CASSYGGGRTPYEQYF. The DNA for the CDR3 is TGTGCCAGCAGTTACGGAGGGGGCCGAACTCCCTACGAGCAGTACTTC.